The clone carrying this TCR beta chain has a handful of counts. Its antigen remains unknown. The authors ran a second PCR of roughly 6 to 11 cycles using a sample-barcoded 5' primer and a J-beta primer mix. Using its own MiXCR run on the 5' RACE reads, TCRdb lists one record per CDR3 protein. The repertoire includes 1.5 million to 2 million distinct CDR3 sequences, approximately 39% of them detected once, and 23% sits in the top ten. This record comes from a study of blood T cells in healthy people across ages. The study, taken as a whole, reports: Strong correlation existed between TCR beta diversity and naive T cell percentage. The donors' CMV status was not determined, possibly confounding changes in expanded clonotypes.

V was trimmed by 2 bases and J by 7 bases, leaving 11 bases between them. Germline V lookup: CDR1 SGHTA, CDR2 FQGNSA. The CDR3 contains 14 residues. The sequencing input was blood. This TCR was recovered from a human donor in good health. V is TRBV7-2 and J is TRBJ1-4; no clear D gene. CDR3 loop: CASSLRLRGEKLFF. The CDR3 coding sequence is TGTGCCAGCAGCTTACGACTACGTGGTGAAAAACTGTTTTTT.